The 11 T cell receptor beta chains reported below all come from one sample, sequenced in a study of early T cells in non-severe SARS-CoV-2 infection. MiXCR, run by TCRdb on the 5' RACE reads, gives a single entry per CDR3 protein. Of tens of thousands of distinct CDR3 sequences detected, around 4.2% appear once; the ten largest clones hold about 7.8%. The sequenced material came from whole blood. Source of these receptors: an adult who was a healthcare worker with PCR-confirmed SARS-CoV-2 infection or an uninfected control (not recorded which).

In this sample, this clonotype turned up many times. The CDR3 here is CASSYTGTYNEQFF. Written as DNA, the CDR3 is TGTGCCAGCAGCTACACAGGGACCTACAATGAGCAGTTCTTC. J is TRBJ2-1 and V is TRBV5-5, with D possibly being TRBD1 (6 bases). The CDR3 has 14 amino acids. Per the germline V gene, CDR1 is SGHKS and CDR2 is YYEKEE (reference sequence). Trimming pared 3 bases from V and 2 bases from J, leaving 9 bases between.

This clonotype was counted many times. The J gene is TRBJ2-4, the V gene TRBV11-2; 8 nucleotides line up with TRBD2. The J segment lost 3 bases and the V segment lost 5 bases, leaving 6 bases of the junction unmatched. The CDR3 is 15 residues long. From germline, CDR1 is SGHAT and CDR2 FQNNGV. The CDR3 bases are TGTGCCAGCAGCCCCCCCGGGGGGGACAAAAACATTCAGTACTTC. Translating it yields CASSPPGGDKNIQYF.

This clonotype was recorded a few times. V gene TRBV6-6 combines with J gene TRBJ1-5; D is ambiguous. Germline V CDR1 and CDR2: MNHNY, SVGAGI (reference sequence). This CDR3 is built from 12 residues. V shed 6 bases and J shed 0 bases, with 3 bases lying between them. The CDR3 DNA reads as TGTGCCAGCAGCGCTAGCAATCAGCCCCAGCATTTT. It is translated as CASSASNQPQHF.

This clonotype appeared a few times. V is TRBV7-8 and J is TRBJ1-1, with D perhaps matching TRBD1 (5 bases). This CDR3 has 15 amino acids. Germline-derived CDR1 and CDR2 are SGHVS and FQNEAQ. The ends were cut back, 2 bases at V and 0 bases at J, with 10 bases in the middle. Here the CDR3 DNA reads TGTGCCAGCAGCTTATGGGGGACCGTGAACACTGAAGCTTTCTTT. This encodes CASSLWGTVNTEAFF.

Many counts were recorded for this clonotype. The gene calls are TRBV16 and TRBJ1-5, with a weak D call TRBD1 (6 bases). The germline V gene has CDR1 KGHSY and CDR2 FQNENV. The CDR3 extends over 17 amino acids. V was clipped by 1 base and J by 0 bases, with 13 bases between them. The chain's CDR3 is CASSQFSGAYSNQPQHF. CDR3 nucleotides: TGTGCCAGCAGCCAATTTTCAGGGGCCTATAGCAATCAGCCCCAGCATTTT.

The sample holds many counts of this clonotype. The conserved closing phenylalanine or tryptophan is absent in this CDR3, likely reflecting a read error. The CDR3 region has the DNA TGCGCCAGCAGCCAAAGGCATGGGCTCGGGCAGGCAGACACTGAAGCTTTCCTT. Its protein is CASSQRHGLGQADTEAFL. The genes are TRBV4-1 and TRBJ1-1; no clear D. The CDR3 loop spans 18 amino acids. Per the germline V gene, CDR1 is MGHRA and CDR2 is YSYEKL. The germline V and J ends were trimmed by 2 bases and 3 bases, with 22 bases remaining between them.

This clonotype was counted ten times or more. The CDR3 sequence is CASSQTDRYSYEQYF. The CDR3 DNA reads TGTGCCAGCAGTCAGACCGACAGGTACTCCTACGAGCAGTACTTC. This rearrangement joins TRBV5-6 to TRBJ2-7; D is perhaps TRBD1 (6 bases). The V end lost 5 bases, the J end lost 0 bases, and 15 bases lay between the germline ends. The CDR3 spans 15 residues. The germline V gene encodes CDR1 SGHDT and CDR2 YYEEEE.

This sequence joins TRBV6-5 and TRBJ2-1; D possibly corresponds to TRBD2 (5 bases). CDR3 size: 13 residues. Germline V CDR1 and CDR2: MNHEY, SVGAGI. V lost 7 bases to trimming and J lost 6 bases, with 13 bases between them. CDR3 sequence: CASTGLASNEQFF. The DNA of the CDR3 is TGTGCCAGCACCGGGCTAGCTTCCAATGAGCAGTTCTTC.

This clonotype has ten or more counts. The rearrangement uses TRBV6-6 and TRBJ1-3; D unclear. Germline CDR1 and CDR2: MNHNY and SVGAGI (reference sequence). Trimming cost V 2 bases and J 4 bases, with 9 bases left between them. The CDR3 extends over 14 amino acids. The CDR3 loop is CASSYPGLGNTIYF. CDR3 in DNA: TGTGCCAGCAGTTACCCCGGACTAGGAAACACCATATATTTT.

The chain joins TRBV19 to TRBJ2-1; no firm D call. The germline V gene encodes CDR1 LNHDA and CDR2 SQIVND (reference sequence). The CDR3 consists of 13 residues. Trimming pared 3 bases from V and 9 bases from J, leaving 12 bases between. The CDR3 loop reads CASSIQRAGEQFF. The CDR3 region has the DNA TGTGCCAGTAGTATCCAAAGAGCCGGTGAGCAGTTCTTC.

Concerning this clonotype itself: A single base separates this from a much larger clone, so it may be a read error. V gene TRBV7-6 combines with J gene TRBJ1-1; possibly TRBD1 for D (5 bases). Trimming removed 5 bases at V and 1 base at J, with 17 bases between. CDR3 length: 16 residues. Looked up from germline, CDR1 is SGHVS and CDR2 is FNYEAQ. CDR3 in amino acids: CASSHPVWTKNTEAFF. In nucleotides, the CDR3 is TGTGCCAGCAGCCATCCTGTCTGGACAAAGAACACTGAAGCTTTCTTT.